The 6 T cell receptor beta chains below come from one sample, sequenced in a study of shared clonotypes between healthy human individuals. The repertoire was sequenced with immunoSEQ multiplex PCR; TCRdb's copy has only in-frame clones and lacks some. In the table there are some 470,000 clones, 76% of which are singletons. Sequenced sample: PBMCs. These receptors all stem from a woman between 40 and 55 years old in good health. Some clones in this sample may be carry-over from other donors' samples.

The V and J genes are TRBV5-1 and TRBJ1-1, with 7 bases lining up with TRBD1. The CDR3 consists of 16 residues. V shed 1 base, J shed 4 bases, and the junction held 10 bases outside the gene matches. The germline gives CDR1 SGHRS, CDR2 YFSETQ. The CDR3 nucleotides are TGCGCCAGCAGCTTGAGTGGGAGAGGGGGCAGCACTGAAGCTTTCTTT. It specifies CASSLSGRGGSTEAFF.

This clone came up a few times. This chain uses TRBV4-2 with TRBJ2-5, with D uncertain. Germline V lookup: CDR1 LGHNA, CDR2 YNFKEQ. V lost 5 bases, J lost 5 bases, and 9 bases lay in between. CDR3 length: 12 residues. The CDR3 is CASSSTGETQYF. As DNA, the CDR3 is TGTGCCAGCAGCTCCACTGGGGAGACCCAGTACTTC.

This rearrangement joins TRBV13 to TRBJ2-5, with 11 bases fitting TRBD2. The length of the CDR3 is 16 residues. The germline V gene encodes CDR1 PRHDT and CDR2 FYEKMQ (reference sequence). J gave up 2 bases and V 5 bases, and 7 bases lay outside the gene matches. In DNA, the CDR3 is TGTGCCAGCAGCAATAGACTAGCGGGAATGCAAGAGACCCAGTACTTC. It encodes CASSNRLAGMQETQYF. Full variable domain (remainder filled in from reference TRBV13 and TRBJ2-5): AAGVIQSPRHLIKEKRETATLKCYPIPRHDTVYWYQQGPGQDPQFLISFYEKMQSDKGSIPDRFSAQQFSDYHSELNMSSLELGDSALYFCASSNRLAGMQETQYFGPGTRLLVL.

In regard to this clone: A much larger clonotype is one base distant, so this may be a read error. This chain's CDR3 is CASRPQGARANVLTF. In nucleotides, the CDR3 is TGTGCCAGCAGGCCACAGGGGGCTAGGGCCAACGTCCTGACTTTC. J is TRBJ2-6 and V is TRBV28, with 9 positions matching TRBD1. V trimming: 6 bases; J trimming: 5 bases; junction bases outside the gene matches: 5. The CDR3 has 15 residues. The germline CDR1 and CDR2 sequences are MDHEN and SYDVKM.

The chain has TRBV29-1 and TRBJ2-6; D is possibly TRBD1 (6 bases). The CDR3 is 16 residues long. Trimming took 7 bases from V and 0 from J, leaving 16 bases between them. In germline, CDR1 is SQVTM, CDR2 ANQGSEA. CDR3 region: CSAAGDTDSGANVLTF. CDR3 in DNA: TGCAGCGCCGCCGGGGACACCGACTCTGGGGCCAACGTCCTGACTTTC.

V is TRBV2 and J is TRBJ2-1; 7 bases are shared with TRBD2. CDR3 size: 15 residues. J was trimmed by 12 bases and V by 0 bases; bases with no gene match: 11. CDR1 and CDR2 from the germline V gene are SNHLY and FYNNEI. CDR3 sequence reads: CASSEARLADGWQFF. The CDR3 coding sequence is TGTGCCAGCAGTGAAGCTCGTCTAGCGGACGGGTGGCAGTTCTTC.